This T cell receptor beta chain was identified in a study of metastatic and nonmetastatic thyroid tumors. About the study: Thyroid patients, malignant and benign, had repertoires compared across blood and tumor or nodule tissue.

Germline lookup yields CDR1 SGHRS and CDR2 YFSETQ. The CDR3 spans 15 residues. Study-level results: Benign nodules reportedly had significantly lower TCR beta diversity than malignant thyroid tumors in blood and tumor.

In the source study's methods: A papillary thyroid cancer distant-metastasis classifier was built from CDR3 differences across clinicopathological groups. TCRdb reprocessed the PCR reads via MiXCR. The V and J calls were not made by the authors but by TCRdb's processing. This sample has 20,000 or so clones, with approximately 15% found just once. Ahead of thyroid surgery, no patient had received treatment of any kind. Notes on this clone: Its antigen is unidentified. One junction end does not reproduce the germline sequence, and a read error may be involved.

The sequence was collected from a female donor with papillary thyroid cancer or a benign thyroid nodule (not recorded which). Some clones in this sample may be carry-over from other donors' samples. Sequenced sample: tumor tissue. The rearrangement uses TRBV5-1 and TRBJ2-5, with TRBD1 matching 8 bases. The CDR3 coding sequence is TGCACCAGCGGCTTACGACAGGGGACGGGGGAGACCCAGTACTTC. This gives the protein CTSGLRQGTGETQYF.